Presented here are 9 T cell receptor beta chains from one specimen sequenced in a study of T cell responses to AZD1222 COVID-19 vaccine. Libraries were prepared by immunoSEQ multiplex PCR; TCRdb keeps only in-frame clonotypes and omits some of them. The sample includes more than 150,000 clones, 80% to 95% of them seen just once. Sequenced material: peripheral blood, taken on day 0 of AZD1222 vaccination. The receptors were sampled from an adult in good health.

The V gene is TRBV6-2 or TRBV6-3, the J gene TRBJ1-5; 8 nucleotides line up with TRBD1. The CDR3 runs to 16 residues. The V and J ends lost 5 bases and 3 bases, in that order; junction bases with no gene match: 9. Germline lookup yields CDR1 MNHEY and CDR2 SVGEGT. In DNA form, the CDR3 reads TGTGCCAGCAGTCGTCCAGGGGGCTCGGTCAATCAGCCCCAGCATTTT. Its protein is CASSRPGGSVNQPQHF.

The CDR3 sequence is CASSDPGLAVTDTQYF. The CDR3 bases are TGTGCCAGCAGTGACCCGGGACTAGCGGTCACAGATACGCAGTATTTT. The chain links TRBV2 to TRBJ2-3; 11 bases are shared with TRBD2. The CDR3 loop spans 16 amino acids. Germline trimming cut 3 bases from V and 2 bases from J; bases unmatched to any gene: 4. Germline V gives CDR1 SNHLY, CDR2 FYNNEI.

In DNA, the CDR3 is TGTGCCAGCAGCTTAGCGGGACAGGGGGTAGGGGCACCCCTCCACTTT. It yields the protein CASSLAGQGVGAPLHF. The rearrangement joins TRBV7-9 to TRBJ1-6; 11 nucleotides line up with TRBD1. The length of the CDR3 is 16 residues. The germline V gene encodes CDR1 SEHNR and CDR2 FQNEAQ (reference sequence). With V trimmed by 0 bases and J by 11 bases, 6 bases remained unmatched.

The chain links TRBV5-1 to TRBJ1-1; weak D call: TRBD1 (5 bases). Deletions cut 0 bases from V and 2 bases from J, with 8 bases between. The germline V gene encodes CDR1 SGHRS and CDR2 YFSETQ. This CDR3 region has 14 residues. In nucleotides, the CDR3 is TGCGCCAGCAGCTTGGAGGGACCTAACACTGAAGCTTTCTTT. It specifies CASSLEGPNTEAFF.

The genes are TRBV6-5 and TRBJ1-2; possible D gene TRBD1, 6 bases. This CDR3 spans 11 amino acids. CDR1 and CDR2 from the germline V gene are MNHEY and SVGAGI. The V gene lost 5 bases and the J gene lost 7 bases, with 8 bases spanning the gap. The CDR3 region is CASSTGSGYTF. DNA of the CDR3: TGTGCCAGCAGTACAGGGTCTGGCTACACCTTC.

This clone was seen a handful of times. The chain combines TRBV4-3 with TRBJ1-1; D perhaps matches TRBD1 (5 bases). Trimming pared 3 bases from V and 1 base from J, leaving 9 bases between. The germline CDR1 and CDR2 sequences are LGHNA and YSLEER. The CDR3 is 14 amino acids. CDR3: CASSHPRENTEAFF. The CDR3 nucleotides are TGCGCCAGCAGCCACCCCAGGGAGAACACTGAAGCTTTCTTT.

This clone was found once. The chain combines TRBV3-1 (or the pseudogene TRBV3-2) with TRBJ1-1; D is uncertain. CDR1 is LGHDT, CDR2 YNNKEL, per germline (reference sequence). Trimming took 1 base from V and 1 from J, leaving 7 bases between them. The CDR3 is 14 residues long. CDR3 region: CASSQGHKNTEAFF. The CDR3 bases are TGTGCCAGCAGCCAAGGACACAAGAACACTGAAGCTTTCTTT.

The chain recombines TRBV19 with TRBJ1-1, with D possibly TRBD1 on 6 matching bases. The CDR3 has 14 amino acids. CDR1 LNHDA and CDR2 SQIVND come from the germline V gene (reference sequence). V lost 8 bases to trimming and J lost 3 bases, with 16 bases between them. CDR3: CASRQGGSHTEAFF. As DNA, the CDR3 is TGTGCCAGTCGGCAAGGGGGGTCGCACACTGAAGCTTTCTTT.

J is TRBJ1-2 and V is TRBV7-2; D perhaps matches TRBD1 (5 bases). The CDR3 has 12 amino acids. CDR1 and CDR2 from the germline V gene are SGHTA and FQGNSA. Trimming left V 6 bases short and J 4 bases short, with 9 bases between. The CDR3 nucleotides read TGTGCCAGCAGGACAGACCTCTATGGCTACACCTTC. Encoded protein: CASRTDLYGYTF.